This T cell receptor (beta chain) was captured by sequencing in a study of metastatic and nonmetastatic thyroid tumors. Each patient came to thyroid surgery without any prior treatment (of any kind). TCRdb recomputed clones from the PCR reads via MiXCR. The repertoire holds tens of thousands of clones, with 15% to 20% as singletons. This CDR3 has 15 amino acids. Trimming pared 1 base from V and 0 bases from J, leaving 10 bases between. CDR1 LNHDA and CDR2 SQIVND come from the germline V gene (reference sequence). This clone came up many times. The J gene is TRBJ2-7, the V gene TRBV19, with unresolved D. This TCR came from a female donor with papillary thyroid cancer or a benign thyroid nodule (not recorded which). Some clones in this sample may be carry-over from other donors' samples. Material for sequencing was blood. CDR3 bases: TGTGCCAGTAGTATAGTCCACAGTAGCTCCTACGAGCAGTACTTC. As protein: CASSIVHSSSYEQYF. Complete variable domain (other parts from reference TRBV19 and TRBJ2-7): DGGITQSPKYLFRKEGQNVTLSCEQNLNHDAMYWYRQDPGQGLRLIYYSQIVNDFQKGDIAEGYSVSREKKESFPLTVTSAQKNPTAFYLCASSIVHSSSYEQYFGPGTRLTVT.